Listed below are T cell receptor beta chains from one sample, sequenced in a study of identifying expanded T cells in peripheral blood. The assay was immunoSEQ multiplex PCR, and TCRdb's table has in-frame clones only and misses some. The sample lists tens of thousands of clones; 65% to 90% were seen once. Sequencing was performed on blood. Receptor source: a person aged 18 to 70 in good health. CDR3s include the opening cysteine and the closing phenylalanine or tryptophan. The order of the fields is J gene, D gene, V gene, clone size, CDR3 protein, CDR3 DNA. A D gene is named only where the DNA matches it firmly. Part of the rows lack a size; the others show once, few, many or a class for expanded clones.

TRBJ1-6 | NA | TRBV7-9 | NA | CASSDLPGNSYNSPLHF | TGTGCCAGCAGCGACTTGCCTGGGAATTCCTATAATTCACCCCTCCACTTT
TRBJ2-3 | TRBD2 | TRBV5-1 | few | CASAEGTSGEDTQYF | TGCGCCAGCGCCGAAGGGACTAGCGGGGAAGATACGCAGTATTTT
TRBJ2-2 | TRBD2 | TRBV11-2 | NA | CASSSGLAGGRTGELFF | TGTGCCAGCAGCTCCGGACTAGCGGGAGGACGAACCGGGGAGCTGTTTTTT
TRBJ2-3 | NA | TRBV29-1 | NA | CSVVGGTTTTFTDTQYF | TGCAGCGTTGTTGGCGGGACCACCACAACCTTCACAGATACGCAGTATTTT
TRBJ1-6 | NA | TRBV14 | NA | CASSQDGWSSPLHF | TGTGCCAGCAGCCAAGATGGGTGGTCCTCACCCCTCCACTTT
TRBJ2-1 | NA | TRBV29-1 | NA | CSVARDQKQFF | TGCAGCGTTGCAAGGGACCAAAAGCAGTTCTTC
TRBJ1-2 | NA | TRBV9 | NA | CASSVGGFPYGYTF | TGTGCCAGCAGCGTAGGGGGTTTCCCCTATGGCTACACCTTC
TRBJ1-2 | NA | TRBV18 | NA | CASSPQDNYGYTF | TGTGCCAGCTCACCACAGGATAACTATGGCTACACCTTC
TRBJ1-5 | NA | TRBV28 | NA | CASSLAGMGPQHF | TGTGCCAGCAGTTTGGCAGGGATGGGGCCCCAGCATTTT
TRBJ2-7 | TRBD1 | TRBV5-4 | NA | CASSFKSGQVYEQYF | TGTGCCAGCAGCTTTAAGTCGGGACAGGTGTACGAGCAGTACTTC
TRBJ2-6 | NA | TRBV5-6 | NA | CASSQDTSGANVLTF | TGTGCCAGCAGCCAGGACACCTCTGGGGCCAACGTCCTGACTTTC
TRBJ1-1 | NA | TRBV7-6 | once | CASSPSSEAFF | TGTGCCAGCAGCCCTTCATCTGAAGCTTTCTTT
TRBJ1-1 | NA | TRBV14 | few | CASSLMGMNTEAFF | TGTGCCAGCAGCTTAATGGGGATGAACACTGAAGCTTTCTTT
TRBJ1-2 | NA | TRBV30 | NA | CAWMGFNYGYTF | TGTGCCTGGATGGGATTCAACTATGGCTACACCTTC
TRBJ2-2 | NA | TRBV10-2 | NA | CASRGGLTGELFF | TGCGCCAGCAGAGGTGGACTTACCGGGGAGCTGTTTTTT
TRBJ1-4 | NA | TRBV30 | NA | CAWSNGRGRVEKLFF | TGTGCCTGGAGCAACGGGAGGGGCAGAGTTGAAAAACTGTTTTTT
TRBJ2-1 | TRBD1 | TRBV6-6 | NA | CASSRDRGAMGQFF | TGTGCCAGCAGCAGGGACAGGGGGGCAATGGGGCAGTTCTTC
TRBJ2-2 | TRBD1 | TRBV2 | NA | CAGKGATNTGELFF | TGTGCCGGAAAGGGGGCAACGAACACCGGGGAGCTGTTTTTT